This T cell receptor beta chain was retrieved from a study of monozygotic twins with inflammatory bowel disease. Study-wide results and caveats: Versus healthy twins, IBD patients showed fewer clonotypes shared with others, especially with disease activity. Healthy co-twins, by inverse Simpson, had higher TCRbeta diversity than their siblings with IBD.

Germline V lookup: CDR1 LGHNA, CDR2 YNFKEQ. The CDR3 is 15 amino acids. As concerns this clonotype: Antigen unknown.

Reprocessing the 5' RACE reads, TCRdb reports a single entry for every CDR3 protein and omits DNA. The sample is made up of roughly 150,000 distinct CDR3 sequences, and the top ten hold around 2.8% of it. Input material: blood. The sequence derives from a human donor with ulcerative colitis or Crohn's disease, or a healthy co-twin of an affected twin (not recorded which). This chain uses TRBV4-2 with TRBJ2-7; TCRdb returns TRBD2, unconfirmable since there is no DNA. CDR3 loop: CASSQAALAGHEQYF.